Shown below are 2 T cell receptor beta chains from a single sample sequenced in a study of CD8+CD57+ T cells in acquired aplastic anemia. The use of genomic DNA as template underpinned the TCR beta VDJ and CDR3 profiling. TCRdb itself ran the reads through MiXCR, one entry per CDR3 protein. The data contain roughly 280,000 distinct CDR3 sequences, about 50% of them singletons. For sequencing, patients were chosen who had shown expansion of CD8+CD57+ cells by flow cytometry. Sequencing input: sorted CD4+, CD8+, or CD8+CD57+ T cells (not recorded which) from PBMCs. The source of these receptors is a human donor with aplastic anemia.

This clonotype was counted between two and nine times. V usage is TRBV19 and J usage is TRBJ2-5; D unresolved. The CDR3 runs 12 residues. Trimming removed 4 bases at V and 2 bases at J, with 5 bases between. The germline CDR1 and CDR2 sequences are LNHDA and SQIVND (reference sequence). CDR3 region: CASSRHQETQYF. DNA for the CDR3: TGTGCCAGTAGTAGACATCAAGAGACCCAGTACTTC.

The J gene is TRBJ1-1, the V gene TRBV25-1; weak D call: TRBD1 (5 bases). The CDR3 has 13 amino acids. CDR1 and CDR2 from the germline V gene are MGHDK and SYGVNS. V dropped 3 bases and J dropped 6 bases, with 11 bases sitting between them. CDR3 sequence reads: CASSDAGHPEAFF. DNA for the CDR3: TGTGCCAGCAGTGACGCCGGACACCCTGAAGCTTTCTTT.